Following are 16 T cell receptor beta chains from one sample sequenced in a study of blood T cell repertoires in COVID-19. TCRdb's copy holds only in-frame clones and misses some; the assay was immunoSEQ multiplex PCR. Of just over 65,000 clones in the sample, roughly 86% were seen once. Specimen: peripheral blood. These receptors came from a man aged 60 to 75 with acute or convalescent COVID-19.

The chain combines TRBV2 with TRBJ1-1, with 9 nucleotides matching TRBD1. The CDR3 loop spans 13 amino acids. With V trimmed by 9 bases and J by 4 bases, 6 bases remained unmatched. The germline V gene encodes CDR1 SNHLY and CDR2 FYNNEI. CDR3 sequence reads: CASTGGGGTEAFF. The CDR3 DNA sequence: TGTGCCAGTACAGGGGGCGGTGGCACTGAAGCTTTCTTT.

The chain carries TRBV5-1 and TRBJ1-2; TRBD1 might be the D (6 bases). The CDR3 contains 15 residues. The germline V gene encodes CDR1 SGHRS and CDR2 YFSETQ. V was shortened by 0 bases and J by 6 bases, with 15 bases between the two germline ends. CDR3 sequence: CASSLGPGPGDGYTF. In DNA, the CDR3 is TGCGCCAGCAGCTTGGGTCCGGGGCCAGGGGATGGCTACACCTTC.

The sample holds one count of this clone. V gene TRBV6-5 combines with J gene TRBJ2-7; 7 bases agree with TRBD1. Germline CDR1 reads MNHEY; CDR2 reads SVGAGI. There are 14 residues in the CDR3. Unmatched junction bases numbered 14, after V lost 6 bases and J lost 9 bases. As DNA, the CDR3 is TGTGCCAGCAGCCCGACAGGGTTCGTTGCGGGGCAGTACTTC. It translates to CASSPTGFVAGQYF.

There are a few counts of this clone. The chain employs TRBV6-5 and TRBJ2-7, with 11 bases lining up with TRBD1. After removal of 6 bases from V and 3 bases from J, the junction contained 7 bases not matched to a gene. CDR1 is MNHEY and CDR2 is SVGAGI in the germline V gene. CDR3 length equals 15 residues. CDR3 in DNA: TGTGCCAGCAGCCTCCGGGACAGGGGGGACTACGAGCAGTACTTC. Amino acids: CASSLRDRGDYEQYF.

This sequence joins TRBV10-3 and TRBJ2-6; the D is unclear. V was cut by 3 bases and J by 2 bases, with 14 bases left in between. CDR1 ENHRY and CDR2 SYGVKD come from the germline V gene. The CDR3 sequence is 17 residues long. The CDR3 region has the DNA TGTGCCATCAGTGAAGCGCTCTCCCTACCTGGGGCCAACGTCCTGACTTTC. This encodes CAISEALSLPGANVLTF.

CDR3 in amino acids: CASSISRNTEAFF. The CDR3 bases are TGTGCCAGTAGTATCTCCCGGAACACTGAAGCTTTCTTT. V is TRBV19 and J is TRBJ1-1; D uncertain. Trimming shortened V by 3 bases and J by 1 base, and 6 bases separated the two germline ends. CDR1 and CDR2 from the germline V gene are LNHDA and SQIVND (reference sequence). This CDR3 has 13 amino acids.

This clone was picked up one time. The rearrangement links TRBV2 to TRBJ1-1; TRBD1 aligns across 7 bases. Per the germline V gene, CDR1 is SNHLY and CDR2 is FYNNEI. The ends lost 4 bases at V and 0 bases at J; junction bases unmatched: 2. This CDR3 is built from 14 residues. The CDR3 region is CASSVTGLNTEAFF. The CDR3, as DNA: TGTGCCAGCAGTGTGACAGGGTTGAACACTGAAGCTTTCTTT.

The chain links TRBV3-1 (or the pseudogene TRBV3-2) to TRBJ2-7; D may be TRBD1 (5 bases). The germline CDR1 and CDR2 sequences are LGHDT and YNNKEL (reference sequence). There are 16 residues in the CDR3. Trimming took 2 bases from V and 0 from J, leaving 14 bases between them. The chain's CDR3 is CASSQIFRVSSYEQYF. The CDR3 nucleotides are TGTGCCAGCAGCCAAATTTTCAGGGTGTCCTCCTACGAGCAGTACTTC.

V gene TRBV5-6 combines with J gene TRBJ1-3; the match to TRBD1 covers 7 bases. V lost 3 bases, J lost 3 bases, and 6 bases stayed unmatched. CDR3 length: 15 amino acids. CDR1 is SGHDT, CDR2 YYEEEE, per germline. In DNA form, the CDR3 reads TGTGCCAGCAGCTCCCACAGGGGTATTGGAAACACCATATATTTT. Encoded protein: CASSSHRGIGNTIYF.

V is TRBV5-1 and J is TRBJ1-2, with TRBD1 as a possible D gene (5 bases). V shed 3 bases and J shed 5 bases, with 11 bases lying between them. There are 13 residues in the CDR3. Germline V gene lookup returns CDR1 SGHRS and CDR2 YFSETQ. The CDR3 region has the DNA TGCGCCAGCAGCTACGACAGAGCGTATGGCTACACCTTC. Translated: CASSYDRAYGYTF.

The J gene is TRBJ1-2, the V gene TRBV18; TRBD1 is a possible D gene (6 bases). CDR1 is KGHSH and CDR2 is LQKENI in the germline V gene. With 3 bases removed from V and 4 bases from J, the gap between germline ends came to 24 bases. The CDR3 runs to 18 residues. The CDR3 bases are TGTGCCAGCTCACCGTCGTTCGATACAGGGAAAGGTCGCTATGGCTACACCTTC. Residues: CASSPSFDTGKGRYGYTF.

J is TRBJ2-3 and V is TRBV11-2; 7 bases map to TRBD2. CDR1 and CDR2 from the germline V gene are SGHAT and FQNNGV. Trimming at V came to 1 base and at J to 5 bases, leaving 3 bases not matched to a gene. There are 14 residues in the CDR3. The CDR3, as DNA: TGTGCCAGCAGCTTAGGGACTAGGAAAGATACGCAGTATTTT. Protein product: CASSLGTRKDTQYF.

J is TRBJ2-3 and V is TRBV10-3; tentatively, D is TRBD2 (6 bases). In germline, CDR1 is ENHRY, CDR2 SYGVKD. CDR3 length: 15 residues. V dropped 2 bases and J dropped 0 bases, with 9 bases sitting between them. The CDR3 loop is CAISEVGGSTDTQYF. The CDR3 nucleotides read TGTGCCATCAGTGAGGTTGGGGGGAGCACAGATACGCAGTATTTT.

The rearrangement uses TRBV4-1 and TRBJ1-1; D is perhaps TRBD1 (5 bases). Germline V gene data show CDR1 as MGHRA and CDR2 as YSYEKL. Trimming left V 0 bases short and J 6 bases short, with 14 bases between. The CDR3 is 15 amino acids. The CDR3 DNA is TGCGCCAGCAGCCAAGAAGGGCAGGGTCGCTCTGAAGCTTTCTTT. Protein product: CASSQEGQGRSEAFF.

J is TRBJ1-5 and V is TRBV2; a possible D gene is TRBD1 (6 bases). CDR1 SNHLY and CDR2 FYNNEI come from the germline V gene. Trimming shortened V by 6 bases and J by 3 bases, and 9 bases separated the two germline ends. The CDR3 covers 13 residues. CDR3 protein: CASRGAFNQPQHF. The CDR3 coding sequence is TGTGCCAGCAGGGGGGCCTTCAATCAGCCCCAGCATTTT. Supplemented by reference TRBV2 and TRBJ1-5, the full variable domain reads EPEVTQTPSHQVTQMGQEVILRCVPISNHLYFYWYRQILGQKVEFLVSFYNNEISEKSEIFDDQFSVERPDGSNFTLKIRSTKLEDSAMYFCASRGAFNQPQHFGDGTRLSIL.

This chain uses TRBV19 with TRBJ1-4; D remains unclear. Germline CDR1 and CDR2: LNHDA and SQIVND (reference sequence). This CDR3 spans 14 amino acids. The V gene lost 8 bases and the J gene lost 8 bases, with 18 bases spanning the gap. The CDR3 loop is CASAINEGREKLFF. The CDR3 coding sequence is TGTGCCAGTGCTATCAACGAGGGTAGGGAAAAACTGTTTTTT.